The text below deals with one T cell receptor (beta chain). This sample was included in a study of blood T cell repertoires in COVID-19. Study-wide context: Samples of COVID-19 (acute and convalescent) were obtained from the United States, Italy and Spain.

V was clipped by 2 bases and J by 11 bases, with 13 bases between them. CDR3 length: 13 amino acids. CDR1 is LGHDT and CDR2 is YNNKEL in the germline V gene (reference sequence). The assay was immunoSEQ multiplex PCR, and TCRdb's table has in-frame clones only and misses some. The sample carries about 280,000 clones, roughly four fifths recorded once. Participant-given clinical history determined each cohort assignment. This sequence originates from a man aged 40-49 years who had been exposed to COVID-19. The sample was PBMCs or T cells enriched from blood (not recorded which). The J gene is TRBJ1-5, the V gene TRBV3-1 (or the pseudogene TRBV3-2); no definite D call. CDR3 sequence reads: CASSQQGAGSQHF. CDR3 in DNA: TGTGCCAGCAGCCAACAAGGAGCGGGGTCCCAGCATTTT.